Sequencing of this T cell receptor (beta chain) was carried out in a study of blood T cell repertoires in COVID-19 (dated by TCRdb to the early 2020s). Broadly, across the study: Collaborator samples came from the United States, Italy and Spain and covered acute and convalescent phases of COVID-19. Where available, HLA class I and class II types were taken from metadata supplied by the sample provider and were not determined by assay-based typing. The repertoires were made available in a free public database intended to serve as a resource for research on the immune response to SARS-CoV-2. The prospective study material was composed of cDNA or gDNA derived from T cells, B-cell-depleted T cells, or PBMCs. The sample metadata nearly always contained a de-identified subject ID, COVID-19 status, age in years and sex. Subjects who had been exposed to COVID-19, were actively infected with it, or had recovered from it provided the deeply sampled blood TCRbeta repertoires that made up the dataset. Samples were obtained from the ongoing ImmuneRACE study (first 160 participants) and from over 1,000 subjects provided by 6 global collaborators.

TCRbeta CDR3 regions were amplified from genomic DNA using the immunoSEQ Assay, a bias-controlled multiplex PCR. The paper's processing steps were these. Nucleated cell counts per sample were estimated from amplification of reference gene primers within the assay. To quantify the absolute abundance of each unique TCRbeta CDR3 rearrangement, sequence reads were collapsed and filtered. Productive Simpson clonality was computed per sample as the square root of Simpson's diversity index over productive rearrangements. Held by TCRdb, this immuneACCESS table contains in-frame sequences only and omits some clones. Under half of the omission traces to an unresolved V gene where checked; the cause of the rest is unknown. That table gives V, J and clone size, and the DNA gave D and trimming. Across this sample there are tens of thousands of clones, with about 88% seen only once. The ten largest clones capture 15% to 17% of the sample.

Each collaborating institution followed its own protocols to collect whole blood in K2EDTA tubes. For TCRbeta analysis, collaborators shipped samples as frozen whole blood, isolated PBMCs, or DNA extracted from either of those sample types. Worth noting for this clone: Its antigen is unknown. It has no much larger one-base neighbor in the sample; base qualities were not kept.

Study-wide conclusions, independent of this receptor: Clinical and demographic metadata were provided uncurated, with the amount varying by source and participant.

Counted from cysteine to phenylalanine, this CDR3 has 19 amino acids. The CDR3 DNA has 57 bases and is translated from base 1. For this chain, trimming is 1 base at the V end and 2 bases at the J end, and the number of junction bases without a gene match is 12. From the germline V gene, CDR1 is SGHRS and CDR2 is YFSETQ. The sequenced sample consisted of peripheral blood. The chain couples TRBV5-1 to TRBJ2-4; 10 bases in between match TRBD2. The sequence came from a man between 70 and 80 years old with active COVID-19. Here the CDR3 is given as CASSLRAGGPFLTKNIQYF. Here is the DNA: TGCGCCAGCAGCTTGAGAGCGGGGGGGCCTTTCCTAACCAAAAACATTCAGTACTTC.